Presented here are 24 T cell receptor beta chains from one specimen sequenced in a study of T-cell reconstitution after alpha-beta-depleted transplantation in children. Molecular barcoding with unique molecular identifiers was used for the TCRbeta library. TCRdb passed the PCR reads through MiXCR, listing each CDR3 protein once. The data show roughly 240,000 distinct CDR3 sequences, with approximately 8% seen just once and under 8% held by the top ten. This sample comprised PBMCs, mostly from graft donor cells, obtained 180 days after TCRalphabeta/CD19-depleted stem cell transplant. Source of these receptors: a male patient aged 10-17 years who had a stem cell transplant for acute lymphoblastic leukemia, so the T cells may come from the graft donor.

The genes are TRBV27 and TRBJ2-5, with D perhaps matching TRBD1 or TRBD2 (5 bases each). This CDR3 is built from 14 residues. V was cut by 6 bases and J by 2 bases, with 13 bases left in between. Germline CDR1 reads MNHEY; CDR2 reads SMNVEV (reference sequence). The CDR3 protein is CASSLGTTQETQYF. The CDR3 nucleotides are TGTGCCAGCAGCCTAGGGACCACTCAAGAGACCCAGTACTTC.

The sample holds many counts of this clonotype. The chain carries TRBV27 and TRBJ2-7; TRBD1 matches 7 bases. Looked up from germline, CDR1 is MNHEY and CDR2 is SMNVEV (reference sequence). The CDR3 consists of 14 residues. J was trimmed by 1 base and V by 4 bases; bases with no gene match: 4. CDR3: CASSWGRGSYEQYF. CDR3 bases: TGTGCCAGCAGTTGGGGCAGGGGGTCCTACGAGCAGTACTTC.

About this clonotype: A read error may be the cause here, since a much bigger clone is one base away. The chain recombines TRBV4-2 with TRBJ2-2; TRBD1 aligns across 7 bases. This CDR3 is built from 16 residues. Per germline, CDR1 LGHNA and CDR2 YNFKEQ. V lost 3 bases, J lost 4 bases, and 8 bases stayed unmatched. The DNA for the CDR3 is TGTGCCAGCAGCCACGAATTGGGGACAGCCACCGGGGAGCTGTTTTTT. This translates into CASSHELGTATGELFF.

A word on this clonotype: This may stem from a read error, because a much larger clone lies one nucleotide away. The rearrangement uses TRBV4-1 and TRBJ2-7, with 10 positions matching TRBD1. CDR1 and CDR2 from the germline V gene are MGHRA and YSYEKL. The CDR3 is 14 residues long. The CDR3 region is CASSRGDRGYQQYF. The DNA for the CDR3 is TGCGCCAGCAGCCGCGGGGACAGGGGCTACCAGCAGTACTTC.

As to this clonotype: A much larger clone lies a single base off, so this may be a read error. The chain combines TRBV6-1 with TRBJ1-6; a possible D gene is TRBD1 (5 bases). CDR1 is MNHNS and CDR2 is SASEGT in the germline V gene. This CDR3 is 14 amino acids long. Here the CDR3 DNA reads TGTGCCACCAGTCCCGGGGGGGGTCCTTCACCCCTCCACTTT. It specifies CATSPGGGPSPLHF.

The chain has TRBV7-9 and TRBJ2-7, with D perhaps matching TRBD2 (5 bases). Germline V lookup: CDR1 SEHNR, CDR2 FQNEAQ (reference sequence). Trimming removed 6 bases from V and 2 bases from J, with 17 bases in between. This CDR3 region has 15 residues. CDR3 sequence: CASSLISGPTYEQYF. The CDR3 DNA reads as TGTGCCAGCAGTCTAATAAGCGGTCCTACCTACGAGCAGTACTTC. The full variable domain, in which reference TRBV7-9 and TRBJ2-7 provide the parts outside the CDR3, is DTGVSQNPRHKITKRGQNVTFRCDPISEHNRLYWYRQTLGQGPEFLTYFQNEAQLEKSRLLSDRFSAERPKGSFSTLEIQRTEQGDSAMYLCASSLISGPTYEQYFGPGTRLTVT.

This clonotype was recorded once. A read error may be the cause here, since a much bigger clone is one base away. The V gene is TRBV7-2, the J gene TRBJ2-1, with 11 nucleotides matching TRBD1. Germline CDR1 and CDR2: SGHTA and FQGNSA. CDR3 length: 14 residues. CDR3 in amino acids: CASSLRDRGNEHFF. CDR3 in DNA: TGTGCCAGCAGCCTCCGGGACAGGGGGAATGAGCATTTCTTC.

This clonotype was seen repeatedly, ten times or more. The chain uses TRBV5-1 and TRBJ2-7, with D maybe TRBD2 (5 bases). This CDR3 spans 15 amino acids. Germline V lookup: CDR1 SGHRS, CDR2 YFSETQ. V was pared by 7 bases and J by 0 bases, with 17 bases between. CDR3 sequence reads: CASRRAGLGSYEQYF. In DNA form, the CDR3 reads TGCGCCAGCCGAAGGGCGGGTTTAGGCTCCTACGAGCAGTACTTC.

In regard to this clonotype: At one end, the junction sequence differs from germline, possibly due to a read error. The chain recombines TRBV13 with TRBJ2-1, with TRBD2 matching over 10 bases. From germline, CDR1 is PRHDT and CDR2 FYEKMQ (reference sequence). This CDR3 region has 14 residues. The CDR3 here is CSSLHLAGGDEQFF. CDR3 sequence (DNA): TGTTCCAGTCTCCACTTAGCGGGAGGCGATGAGCAGTTCTTC.

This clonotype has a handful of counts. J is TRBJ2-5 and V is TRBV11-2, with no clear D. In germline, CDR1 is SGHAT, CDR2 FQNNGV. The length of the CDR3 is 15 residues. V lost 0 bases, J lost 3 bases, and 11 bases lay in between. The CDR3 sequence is CASSLEWSAEETQYF. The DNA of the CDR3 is TGTGCCAGCAGCTTAGAGTGGTCAGCTGAAGAGACCCAGTACTTC.

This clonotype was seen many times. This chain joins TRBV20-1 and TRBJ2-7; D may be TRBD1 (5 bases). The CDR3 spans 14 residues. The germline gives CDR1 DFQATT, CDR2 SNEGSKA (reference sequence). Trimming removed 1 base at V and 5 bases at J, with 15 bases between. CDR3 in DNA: TGCAGTGCTAGAGGGGGCGAGAGCGACAACGAGCAGTACTTC. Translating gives CSARGGESDNEQYF.

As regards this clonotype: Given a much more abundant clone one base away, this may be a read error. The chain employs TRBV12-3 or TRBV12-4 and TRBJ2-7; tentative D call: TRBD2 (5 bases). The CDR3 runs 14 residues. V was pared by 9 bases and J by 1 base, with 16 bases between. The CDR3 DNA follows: TGTGCCAGAAGGATGGCCGGGATGTCCTACGAGCAGTACTTC. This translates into CARRMAGMSYEQYF.

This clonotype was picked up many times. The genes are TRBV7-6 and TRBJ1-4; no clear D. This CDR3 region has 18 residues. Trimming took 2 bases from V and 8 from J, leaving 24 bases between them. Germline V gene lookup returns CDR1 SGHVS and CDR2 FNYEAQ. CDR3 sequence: CASSLTPLGRTSREKLFF. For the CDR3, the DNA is TGTGCCAGCAGCTTAACCCCACTAGGAAGGACTAGTAGAGAAAAACTGTTTTTT.

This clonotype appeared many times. The CDR3 loop is CASTEEYAGQPQHF. Written as DNA, the CDR3 is TGTGCCAGCACGGAGGAGTACGCAGGTCAGCCCCAGCATTTT. The rearrangement uses TRBV18 and TRBJ1-5; D is undetermined. The CDR3 totals 14 residues. In germline, CDR1 is KGHSH, CDR2 LQKENI. V was trimmed by 8 bases and J by 6 bases, leaving 17 bases between them.

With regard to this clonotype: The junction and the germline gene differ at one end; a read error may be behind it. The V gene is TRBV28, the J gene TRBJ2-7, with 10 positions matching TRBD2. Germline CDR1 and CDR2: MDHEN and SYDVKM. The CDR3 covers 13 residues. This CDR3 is CASPGTSAYQQYF. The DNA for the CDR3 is TGTGCCAGTCCAGGGACTAGCGCCTACCAGCAGTACTTC. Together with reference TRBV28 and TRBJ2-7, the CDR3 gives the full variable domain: DVKVTQSSRYLVKRTGEKVFLECVQDMDHENMFWYRQDPGLGLRLIYFSYDVKMKEKGDIPEGYSVSREKKERFSLILESASTNQTSMYLCASPGTSAYQQYFGPGTRLTVT.

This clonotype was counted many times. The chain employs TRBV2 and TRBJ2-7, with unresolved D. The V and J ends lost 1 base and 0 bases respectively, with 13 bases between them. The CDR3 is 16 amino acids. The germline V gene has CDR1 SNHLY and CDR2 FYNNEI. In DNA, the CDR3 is TGTGCCAGCAGTGAAGTGGAAGGATTTAGCTCCTACGAGCAGTACTTC. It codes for CASSEVEGFSSYEQYF.

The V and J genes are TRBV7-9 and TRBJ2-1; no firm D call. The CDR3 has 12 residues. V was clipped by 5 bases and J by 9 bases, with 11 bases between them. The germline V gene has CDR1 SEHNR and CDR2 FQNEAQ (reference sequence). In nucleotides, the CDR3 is TGTGCCAGCAGCCACACTCTTCCTGAGCAGTTCTTC. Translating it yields CASSHTLPEQFF.

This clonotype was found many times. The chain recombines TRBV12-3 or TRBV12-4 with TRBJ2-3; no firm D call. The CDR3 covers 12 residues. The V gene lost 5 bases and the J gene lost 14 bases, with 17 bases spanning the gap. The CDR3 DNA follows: TGTGCCAGCAGTCCCCTCGGGTCAAGTACGTATTTT. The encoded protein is CASSPLGSSTYF.

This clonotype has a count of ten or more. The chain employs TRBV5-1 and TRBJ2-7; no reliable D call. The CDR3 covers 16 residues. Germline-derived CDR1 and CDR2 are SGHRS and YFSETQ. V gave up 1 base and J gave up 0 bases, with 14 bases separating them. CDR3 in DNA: TGCGCCAGCAGCTTGTCGGCCGAGGCAGGCTCCTACGAGCAGTACTTC. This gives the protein CASSLSAEAGSYEQYF. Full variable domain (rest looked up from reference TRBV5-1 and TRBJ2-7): KAGVTQTPRYLIKTRGQQVTLSCSPISGHRSVSWYQQTPGQGLQFLFEYFSETQRNKGNFPGRFSGRQFSNSRSEMNVSTLELGDSALYLCASSLSAEAGSYEQYFGPGTRLTVT.

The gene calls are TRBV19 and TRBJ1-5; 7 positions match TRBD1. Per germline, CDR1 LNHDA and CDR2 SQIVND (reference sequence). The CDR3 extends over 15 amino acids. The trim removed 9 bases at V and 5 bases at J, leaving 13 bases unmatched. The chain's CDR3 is CARNSQGVGDQPQHF. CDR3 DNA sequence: TGTGCCAGGAACAGCCAGGGGGTGGGTGATCAGCCCCAGCATTTT.

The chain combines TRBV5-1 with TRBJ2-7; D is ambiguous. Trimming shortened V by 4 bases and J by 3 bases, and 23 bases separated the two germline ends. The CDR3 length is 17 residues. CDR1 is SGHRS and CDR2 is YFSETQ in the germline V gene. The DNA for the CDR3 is TGCGCCAGCAGCGGGTGGCAGGTTTTTGTCTCGAACTACGAGCAGTACTTC. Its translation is CASSGWQVFVSNYEQYF.

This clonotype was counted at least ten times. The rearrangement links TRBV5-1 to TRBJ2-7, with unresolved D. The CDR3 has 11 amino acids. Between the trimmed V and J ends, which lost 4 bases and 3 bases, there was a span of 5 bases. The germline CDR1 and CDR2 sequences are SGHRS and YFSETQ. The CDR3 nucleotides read TGCGCCAGCAGCAGTCTCTACGAGCAGTACTTC. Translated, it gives CASSSLYEQYF.

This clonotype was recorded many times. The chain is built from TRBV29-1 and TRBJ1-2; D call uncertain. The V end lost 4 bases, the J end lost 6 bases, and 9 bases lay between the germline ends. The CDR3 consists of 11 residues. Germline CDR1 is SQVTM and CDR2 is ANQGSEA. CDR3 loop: CSVGRENGYTF. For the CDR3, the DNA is TGCAGCGTTGGCCGGGAGAATGGCTACACCTTC.

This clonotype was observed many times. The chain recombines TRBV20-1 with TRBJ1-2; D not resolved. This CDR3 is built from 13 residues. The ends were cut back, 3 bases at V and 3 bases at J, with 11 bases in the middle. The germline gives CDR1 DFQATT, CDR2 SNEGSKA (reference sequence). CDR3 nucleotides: TGCAGTGCTAGTTCCCCTCAGGACTATGGCTACACCTTC. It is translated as CSASSPQDYGYTF.